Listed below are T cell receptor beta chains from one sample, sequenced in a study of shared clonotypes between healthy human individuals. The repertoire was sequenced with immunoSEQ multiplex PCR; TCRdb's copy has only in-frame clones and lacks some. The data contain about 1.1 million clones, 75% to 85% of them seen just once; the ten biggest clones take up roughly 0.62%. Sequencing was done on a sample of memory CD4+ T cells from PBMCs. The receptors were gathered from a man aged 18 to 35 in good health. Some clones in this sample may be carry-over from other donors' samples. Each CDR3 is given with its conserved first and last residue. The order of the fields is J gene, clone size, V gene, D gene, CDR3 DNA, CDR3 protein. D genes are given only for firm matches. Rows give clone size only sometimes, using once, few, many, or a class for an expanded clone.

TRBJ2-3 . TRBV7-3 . TGTGCCAGCAGCAGGGACGGAAGCACAGATACGCAGTATTTT CASSRDGSTDTQYF
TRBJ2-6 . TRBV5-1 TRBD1 TGCGCCAGCAGCTCGACGACAGGGAGCTCTGGGGCCAACGTCCTGACTTTC CASSSTTGSSGANVLTF
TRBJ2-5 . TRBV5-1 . TGCGCCAGCAGCTTGTCCCCAGGGCCCTTGGAAGAGACCCAGTACTTC CASSLSPGPLEETQYF
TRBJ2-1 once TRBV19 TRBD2 TGTGCCAGTAGTACACCTAGCGGCGGGTCCTACAATGAGCAGTTCTTC CASSTPSGGSYNEQFF
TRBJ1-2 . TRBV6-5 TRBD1 TGTGCCAGCAGTTACGACCGACAGGGGTATGGCTACACCTTC CASSYDRQGYGYTF
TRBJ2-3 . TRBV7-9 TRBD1 TGTGCCAGCAGTACGGACAGGGGCACAGATACGCAGTATTTT CASSTDRGTDTQYF
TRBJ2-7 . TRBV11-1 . TGTGCCAGCAGCCCCGAATTTAGGTCCGGGCAGTACTTC CASSPEFRSGQYF
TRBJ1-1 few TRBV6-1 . . CASSVRFGGESSTEAFF
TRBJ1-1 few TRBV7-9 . TGTGCCAGCAGCATCAGGGTTTTGAACACTGAAGCTTTCTTT CASSIRVLNTEAFF
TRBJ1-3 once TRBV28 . TGTGCCAGCAGTTTACGGGACAACTTAAGAAACACCATATATTTT CASSLRDNLRNTIYF
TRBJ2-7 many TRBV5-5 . TGTGCCAGCAGCTTGAATCCGGGGGCTCCCTACGAGCAGTACTTC CASSLNPGAPYEQYF
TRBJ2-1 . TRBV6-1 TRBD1 TGTGCCAGCAGTGAAGAGGGACAGGGGTACAATGAGCAGTTCTTC CASSEEGQGYNEQFF
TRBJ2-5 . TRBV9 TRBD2 TGTGCCAGCAGCCGGACTAGCGGACAAGAGACCCAGTACTTC CASSRTSGQETQYF